A single sample is the source of the 27 T cell receptor beta chains below, sequenced in a study of human T cells and chemical hapten exposure. Specified time point: patch test 2, 6 weeks after DPC sensitization. This sample's treatment: therapeutic diphenylcyclopropenone sensitization with weekly scalp DPC. MiXCR was run by TCRdb on the RACE reads, yielding one entry per CDR3 protein. The table has 350,000 to 400,000 distinct CDR3 sequences, roughly 6% seen once. The material was whole blood, obtained in connection with sensitization to the hapten diphenylcyclopropenone (DPC). These receptors came from a young woman with alopecia areata. Some clones in this sample may be carry-over from other donors' samples.

This clonotype was seen repeatedly, ten times or more. The chain has TRBV10-3 and TRBJ2-3; tentative D call: TRBD2 (6 bases). Between the trimmed V and J ends, which lost 2 bases and 6 bases, there was a span of 18 bases. The CDR3 runs 16 residues. Germline V gives CDR1 ENHRY, CDR2 SYGVKD. In DNA, the CDR3 is TGTGCCATCAGTGAGCCCCACGGGGGTCTGGTGGATACGCAGTATTTT. Translation: CAISEPHGGLVDTQYF.

This clonotype was counted many times. The J gene is TRBJ1-5, the V gene TRBV20-1, with D tentatively TRBD1 (5 bases). Trimming left V 2 bases short and J 3 bases short, with 20 bases between. The CDR3 totals 17 residues. Germline loops: CDR1 DFQATT, CDR2 SNEGSKA (reference sequence). CDR3 sequence reads: CSARRGGAGAYNQPQHF. The CDR3 DNA reads as TGCAGTGCTAGACGGGGAGGGGCCGGGGCTTACAATCAGCCCCAGCATTTT.

This clonotype was counted between two and nine times. This chain joins TRBV9 and TRBJ2-2, with 7 bases matching TRBD1. V gave up 4 bases and J gave up 4 bases; unmatched junction bases: 10. Germline assignment: CDR1 SGDLS and CDR2 YYNGEE. The CDR3 contains 16 residues. This chain's CDR3 is CASSTKLTGATGELFF. The CDR3 DNA sequence: TGTGCCAGCAGCACCAAACTCACAGGGGCCACCGGGGAGCTGTTTTTT.

This clonotype was detected only a few times. The chain couples TRBV7-6 to TRBJ2-7, with D hard to call. With 1 base removed from V and 4 bases from J, the gap between germline ends came to 8 bases. This CDR3 comprises 13 residues. The germline gives CDR1 SGHVS, CDR2 FNYEAQ. CDR3 loop: CASSLDLRYEQYF. Here the CDR3 DNA reads TGTGCCAGCAGCTTAGACCTGAGGTACGAGCAGTACTTC.

This clonotype was seen only a few times. The V and J genes are TRBV10-3 and TRBJ2-3, with 12 bases fitting TRBD1. This CDR3 has 18 residues. Per germline, CDR1 ENHRY and CDR2 SYGVKD. V gave up 4 bases and J gave up 0 bases; unmatched junction bases: 8. The CDR3 loop reads CAISGQGTGGGSTDTQYF. CDR3 coding DNA: TGTGCCATCAGTGGCCAAGGGACAGGGGGCGGCAGCACAGATACGCAGTATTTT.

This clonotype has ten or more counts. The V and J genes are TRBV12-3 or TRBV12-4 and TRBJ1-1; no firm D call. V was trimmed by 3 bases and J by 2 bases, leaving 7 bases between them. The CDR3 loop spans 13 amino acids. The CDR3: CASSFSPNTEAFF. The CDR3 bases are TGTGCCAGCAGTTTCTCCCCTAACACTGAAGCTTTCTTT.

This clonotype occurred many times. The V and J genes are TRBV4-2 and TRBJ2-4; unclear D gene. The germline gives CDR1 LGHNA, CDR2 YNFKEQ. The CDR3 has 15 residues. Between the trimmed V and J ends, which lost 1 base and 0 bases, there was a span of 7 bases. The CDR3 sequence is CASSQGAGAKNIQYF. CDR3 bases: TGTGCCAGCAGCCAAGGGGCCGGAGCCAAAAACATTCAGTACTTC.

In this sample, this clonotype turned up many times. The V call is TRBV12-3 or TRBV12-4, the J call TRBJ1-5; D perhaps matches TRBD1 (5 bases). The CDR3 runs to 13 residues. Trimming took off 3 bases at V and 3 bases at J, with 6 bases between the two ends. CDR3 sequence: CASSLDINQPQHF. Written as DNA, the CDR3 is TGTGCCAGCAGTTTGGACATCAATCAGCCCCAGCATTTT.

This clonotype occurred many times. J is TRBJ1-2 and V is TRBV12-3 or TRBV12-4, with D uncertain. V was clipped by 5 bases and J by 0 bases, with 13 bases between them. The CDR3 contains 15 residues. The CDR3 here is CASSPGSEANYGYTF. In nucleotides, the CDR3 is TGTGCCAGCAGTCCCGGTTCGGAGGCTAACTATGGCTACACCTTC.

This clonotype was found many times. This chain joins TRBV11-3 and TRBJ2-2, with a weak D call TRBD1 (6 bases). The germline V gene encodes CDR1 SGHNT and CDR2 YENEEA. CDR3 length: 14 residues. Trimming removed 2 bases at V and 4 bases at J, with 8 bases between. CDR3 DNA: TGTGCCAGCAGCTTACTACAGGGCACCGGGGAGCTGTTTTTT. Translation: CASSLLQGTGELFF.

The sample holds a few counts of this clonotype. This chain joins TRBV6-5 and TRBJ2-7; the match to TRBD1 covers 11 bases. V gave up 6 bases and J gave up 4 bases; unmatched junction bases: 11. CDR3 size: 16 residues. CDR1 MNHEY and CDR2 SVGAGI come from the germline V gene. The CDR3 nucleotides read TGTGCCAGCAGCCGCGGACAGGGGGCTCAAAGTTACGAGCAGTACTTC. Translated: CASSRGQGAQSYEQYF.

This clonotype has a count of ten or more. The CDR3 sequence is CASSRLNTEAFF. The CDR3 DNA sequence: TGTGCCAGCAGTCGGCTGAACACTGAAGCTTTCTTT. The chain carries TRBV6-5 and TRBJ1-1; D is undetermined. CDR3 length: 12 amino acids. V was cut by 5 bases and J by 0 bases, with 4 bases left in between. Germline assignment: CDR1 MNHEY and CDR2 SVGAGI.

This clonotype was seen many times. J is TRBJ1-1 and V is TRBV24-1, with D hard to call. V was trimmed by 4 bases and J by 4 bases, leaving 6 bases between them. CDR1 and CDR2 (germline): KGHDR, SFDVKD. The CDR3 contains 12 residues. The CDR3 loop reads CATSERGTEAFF. The CDR3 DNA follows: TGTGCCACCAGTGAGAGAGGCACTGAAGCTTTCTTT.

This clonotype occurred a few times. J is TRBJ2-1 and V is TRBV12-3 or TRBV12-4; no reliable D call. The ends were cut back, 2 bases at V and 7 bases at J, with 6 bases in the middle. The CDR3 has 12 residues. Here the CDR3 reads CASSLKVNEQFF. The CDR3 coding sequence is TGTGCCAGCAGTTTAAAAGTTAATGAGCAGTTCTTC.

This clonotype appeared many times. This chain uses TRBV20-1 with TRBJ1-1; weak D call: TRBD1 (6 bases). Germline V gene sequence: CDR1 DFQATT, CDR2 SNEGSKA (reference sequence). This CDR3 is built from 13 residues. V was clipped by 2 bases and J by 5 bases, with 12 bases between them. The CDR3 loop reads CSARWGRWTEAFF. CDR3 bases: TGCAGTGCTAGATGGGGGCGATGGACTGAAGCTTTCTTT.

This clonotype has ten or more counts. This chain connects TRBV18 to TRBJ1-5, with D unresolved. Looked up from germline, CDR1 is KGHSH and CDR2 is LQKENI. The CDR3 loop spans 11 amino acids. V was trimmed by 4 bases and J by 4 bases, leaving 2 bases between them. The CDR3 DNA reads as TGTGCCAGCTCACATAATCAGCCCCAGCATTTT. Protein: CASSHNQPQHF.

This clonotype occurred many times. The V gene is TRBV5-1, the J gene TRBJ1-2; no firm D call. Trimming shortened V by 1 base and J by 4 bases, and 14 bases separated the two germline ends. Germline assignment: CDR1 SGHRS and CDR2 YFSETQ. This CDR3 comprises 15 residues. The CDR3 DNA is TGCGCCAGCAGCTTGATACCCGGGGTCCTCTATGGCTACACCTTC. It is translated as CASSLIPGVLYGYTF.

This clonotype was detected a few times. This chain uses TRBV5-1 with TRBJ2-5; 9 bases fit TRBD1. The V gene's germline CDR1 is SGHRS and CDR2 YFSETQ. The CDR3 spans 15 residues. Trimming cost V 4 bases and J 4 bases; bases outside gene matches: 8. The CDR3 nucleotides read TGCGCCAGCAGCGTGGGACAGGGAGAAGGAGAGACCCAGTACTTC. This translates into CASSVGQGEGETQYF.

The chain uses TRBV7-2 and TRBJ1-4, with D maybe TRBD1 (6 bases). The CDR3 has 15 residues. Germline CDR1 and CDR2: SGHTA and FQGNSA. V lost 5 bases, J lost 3 bases, and 13 bases lay in between. CDR3 loop: CASSGGIAANEKLFF. DNA of the CDR3: TGTGCCAGCAGCGGGGGCATAGCGGCTAATGAAAAACTGTTTTTT.

This clonotype was seen repeatedly, ten times or more. V is TRBV20-1 and J is TRBJ2-4; tentative D call: TRBD2 (7 bases). Deletions cut 0 bases from V and 7 bases from J, with 13 bases between. This CDR3 region has 14 residues. Germline CDR1 and CDR2: DFQATT and SNEGSKA (reference sequence). The CDR3 DNA sequence: TGCAGTGCTAGAGATTCACGGGGGGCGAACATTCAGTACTTC. Translating gives CSARDSRGANIQYF.

This clonotype has a count of ten or more. The chain joins TRBV7-2 to TRBJ1-5; D gene uncertain. V was shortened by 3 bases and J by 3 bases, with 6 bases between the two germline ends. The CDR3 is 13 amino acids. Germline CDR1 is SGHTA and CDR2 is FQGNSA. The CDR3 sequence: CASSFWSNQPQHF. The CDR3 region has the DNA TGTGCCAGCAGCTTTTGGTCCAATCAGCCCCAGCATTTT.

This clonotype was seen a handful of times. J is TRBJ1-3 and V is TRBV5-6, with TRBD1 matching 8 bases. Trimming cost V 2 bases and J 6 bases; bases outside gene matches: 10. The CDR3 has 16 amino acids. From germline, CDR1 is SGHDT and CDR2 YYEEEE. Here the CDR3 reads CASSLLDREEENTIYF. In DNA, the CDR3 is TGTGCCAGCAGCTTACTGGACAGGGAAGAAGAAAACACCATATATTTT.

This clonotype was counted ten times or more. J is TRBJ2-6 and V is TRBV11-2, with D perhaps matching TRBD2 (7 bases). The V and J ends lost 5 bases and 0 bases respectively, with 20 bases between them. The germline V gene has CDR1 SGHAT and CDR2 FQNNGV. CDR3 length equals 19 residues. In DNA form, the CDR3 reads TGTGCCAGCAGCCCACTCCGGGGGGCTTCCTCCTCTGGGGCCAACGTCCTGACTTTC. This sequence encodes CASSPLRGASSSGANVLTF. Complete variable domain (other parts from reference TRBV11-2 and TRBJ2-6): EAGVAQSPRYKIIEKRQSVAFWCNPISGHATLYWYQQILGQGPKLLIQFQNNGVVDDSQLPKDRFSAERLKGVDSTLKIQPAKLEDSAVYLCASSPLRGASSSGANVLTFGAGSRLTVL.

A few counts support this clonotype. V is TRBV5-4 and J is TRBJ1-6; D remains ambiguous. The V end lost 2 bases, the J end lost 8 bases, and 17 bases lay between the germline ends. Germline lookup yields CDR1 SGHNT and CDR2 YYREEE (reference sequence). The length of the CDR3 is 16 residues. The CDR3 reads CASSFRPDGRHSPLHF. The CDR3 DNA sequence: TGTGCCAGCAGCTTCCGACCGGACGGACGACATTCACCCCTCCACTTT.

V and J are TRBV9 and TRBJ2-7; 9 nucleotides agree with TRBD2. CDR1 SGDLS and CDR2 YYNGEE come from the germline V gene. Losses at the gene ends were 0 bases for V and 0 bases for J; bases not matched to a gene: 4. The CDR3 is 16 residues long. The CDR3 spells CASSVGGSGGSYEQYF. The CDR3 DNA is TGTGCCAGCAGCGTAGGAGGTAGCGGGGGCTCCTACGAGCAGTACTTC.

This clonotype was recorded a few times. The V gene is TRBV27, the J gene TRBJ1-3; no clear D gene. V lost 5 bases and J lost 2, with 13 bases in between. This CDR3 has 15 residues. Looked up from germline, CDR1 is MNHEY and CDR2 is SMNVEV (reference sequence). The CDR3 sequence is CASSPVRHPGNTIYF. The CDR3 DNA reads as TGTGCCAGCAGTCCCGTGCGTCACCCTGGAAACACCATATATTTT.

This clonotype came up many times. The rearrangement joins TRBV25-1 to TRBJ2-3, with 12 bases matching TRBD2. Germline CDR1 and CDR2: MGHDK and SYGVNS. CDR3 length equals 15 residues. The ends lost 11 bases at V and 4 bases at J; junction bases unmatched: 10. CDR3 sequence reads: CASPVASGGADTQYF. Here the CDR3 DNA reads TGTGCCTCACCAGTCGCTAGCGGGGGGGCAGATACGCAGTATTTT. Full variable domain (missing parts from reference TRBV25-1 and TRBJ2-3): EADIYQTPRYLVIGTGKKITLECSQTMGHDKMYWYQQDPGMELHLIHYSYGVNSTEKGDLSSESTVSRIRTEHFPLTLESARPSHTSQYLCASPVASGGADTQYFGPGTRLTVL.